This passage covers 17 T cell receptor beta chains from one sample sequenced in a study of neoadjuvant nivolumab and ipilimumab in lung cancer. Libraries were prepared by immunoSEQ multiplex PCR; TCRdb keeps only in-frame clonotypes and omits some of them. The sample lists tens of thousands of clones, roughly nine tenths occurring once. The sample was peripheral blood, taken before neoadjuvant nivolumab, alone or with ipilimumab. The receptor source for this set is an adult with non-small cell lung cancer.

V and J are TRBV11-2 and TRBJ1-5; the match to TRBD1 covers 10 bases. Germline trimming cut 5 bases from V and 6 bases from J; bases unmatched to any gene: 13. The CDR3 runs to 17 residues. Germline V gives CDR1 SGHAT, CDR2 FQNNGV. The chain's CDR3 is CASSLSGGTGEGQPQHF. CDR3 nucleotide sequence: TGTGCCAGCAGCCTTAGCGGAGGGACAGGGGAGGGTCAGCCCCAGCATTTT.

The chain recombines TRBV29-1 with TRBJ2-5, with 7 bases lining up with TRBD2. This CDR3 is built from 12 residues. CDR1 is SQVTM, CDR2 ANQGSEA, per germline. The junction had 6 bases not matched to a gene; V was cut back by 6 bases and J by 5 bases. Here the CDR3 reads CSVLGGSETQYF. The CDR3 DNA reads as TGCAGCGTCCTGGGAGGGAGTGAGACCCAGTACTTC. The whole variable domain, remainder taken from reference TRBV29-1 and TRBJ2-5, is SAVISQKPSRDICQRGTSLTIQCQVDSQVTMMFWYRQQPGQSLTLIATANQGSEATYESGFVIDKFPISRPNLTFSTLTVSNMSPEDSSIYLCSVLGGSETQYFGPGTRLLVL.

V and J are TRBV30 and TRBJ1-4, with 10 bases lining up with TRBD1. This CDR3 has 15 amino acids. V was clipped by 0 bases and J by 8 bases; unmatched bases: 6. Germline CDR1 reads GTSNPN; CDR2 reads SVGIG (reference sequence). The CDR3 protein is CAWSVGTGVGEKLFF. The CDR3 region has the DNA TGTGCCTGGAGTGTAGGGACAGGGGTAGGGGAAAAACTGTTTTTT.

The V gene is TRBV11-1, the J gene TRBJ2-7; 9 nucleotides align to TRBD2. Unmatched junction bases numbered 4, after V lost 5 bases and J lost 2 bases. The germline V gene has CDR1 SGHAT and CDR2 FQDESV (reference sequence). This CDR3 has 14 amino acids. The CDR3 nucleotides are TGTGCCAGCAGCCCCGGGACTAGCCCCTACGAGCAGTACTTC. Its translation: CASSPGTSPYEQYF. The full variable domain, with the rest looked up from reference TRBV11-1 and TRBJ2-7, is EAEVAQSPRYKITEKSQAVAFWCDPISGHATLYWYRQILGQGPELLVQFQDESVVDDSQLPKDRFSAERLKGVDSTLKIQPAELGDSAMYLCASSPGTSPYEQYFGPGTRLTVT.

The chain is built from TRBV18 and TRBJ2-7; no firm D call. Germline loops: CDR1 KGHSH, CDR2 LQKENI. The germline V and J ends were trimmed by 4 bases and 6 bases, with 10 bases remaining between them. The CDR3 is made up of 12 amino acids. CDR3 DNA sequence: TGTGCCAGCTCACTCGGACGAGGCGAGCAGTACTTC. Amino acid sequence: CASSLGRGEQYF.

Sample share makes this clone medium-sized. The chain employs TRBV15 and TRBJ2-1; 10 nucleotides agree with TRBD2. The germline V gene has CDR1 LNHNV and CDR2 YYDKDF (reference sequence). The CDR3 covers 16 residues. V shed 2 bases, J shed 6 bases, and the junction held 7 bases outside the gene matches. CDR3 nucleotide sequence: TGTGCCACCAGCAGACGAGGACTAGCGGAACCCAATGAGCAGTTCTTC. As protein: CATSRRGLAEPNEQFF.

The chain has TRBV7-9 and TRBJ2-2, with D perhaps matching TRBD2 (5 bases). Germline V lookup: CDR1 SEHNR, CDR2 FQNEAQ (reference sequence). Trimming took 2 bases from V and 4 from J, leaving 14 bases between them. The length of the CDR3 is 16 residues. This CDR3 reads CASSLPTRKFTGELFF. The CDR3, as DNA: TGTGCCAGCAGCTTACCCACTAGAAAATTCACCGGGGAGCTGTTTTTT. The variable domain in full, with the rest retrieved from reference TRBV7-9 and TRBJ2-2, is DTGVSQNPRHKITKRGQNVTFRCDPISEHNRLYWYRQTLGQGPEFLTYFQNEAQLEKSRLLSDRFSAERPKGSFSTLEIQRTEQGDSAMYLCASSLPTRKFTGELFFGEGSRLTVL.

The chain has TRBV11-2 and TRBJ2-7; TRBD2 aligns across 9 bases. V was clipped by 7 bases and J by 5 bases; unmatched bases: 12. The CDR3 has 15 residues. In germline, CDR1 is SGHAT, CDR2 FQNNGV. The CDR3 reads CASTSLMVAGDEQYF. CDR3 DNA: TGTGCCAGCACCTCTCTCATGGTAGCGGGAGACGAGCAGTACTTC.

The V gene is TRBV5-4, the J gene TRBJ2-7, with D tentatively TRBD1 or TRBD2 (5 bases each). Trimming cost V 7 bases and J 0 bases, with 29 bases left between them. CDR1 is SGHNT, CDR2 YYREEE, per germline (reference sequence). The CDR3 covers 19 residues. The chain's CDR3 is CASPPSTAVGTLSSYEQYF. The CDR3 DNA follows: TGTGCCAGCCCTCCCTCGACGGCAGTAGGGACCTTGAGCTCCTACGAGCAGTACTTC. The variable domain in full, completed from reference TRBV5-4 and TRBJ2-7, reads ETGVTQSPTHLIKTRGQQVTLRCSSQSGHNTVSWYQQALGQGPQFIFQYYREEENGRGNFPPRFSGLQFPNYSSELNVNALELDDSALYLCASPPSTAVGTLSSYEQYFGPGTRLTVT.

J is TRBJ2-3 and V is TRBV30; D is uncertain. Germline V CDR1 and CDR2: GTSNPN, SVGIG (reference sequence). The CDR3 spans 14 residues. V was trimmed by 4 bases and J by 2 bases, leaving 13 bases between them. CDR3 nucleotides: TGTGCCTGGAATGAGGCGGTTTCCACAGATACGCAGTATTTT. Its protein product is CAWNEAVSTDTQYF.

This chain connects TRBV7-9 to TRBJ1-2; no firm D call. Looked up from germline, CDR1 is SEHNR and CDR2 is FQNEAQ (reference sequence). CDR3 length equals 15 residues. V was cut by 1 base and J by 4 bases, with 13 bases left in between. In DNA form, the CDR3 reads TGTGCCAGCAGCTTAGAAATTCGGGGAGGCTATGGCTACACCTTC. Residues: CASSLEIRGGYGYTF.

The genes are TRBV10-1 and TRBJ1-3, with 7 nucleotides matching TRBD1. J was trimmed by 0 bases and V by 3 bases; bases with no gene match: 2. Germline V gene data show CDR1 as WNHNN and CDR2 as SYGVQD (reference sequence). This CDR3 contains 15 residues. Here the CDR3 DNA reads TGCGCCAGCAGTGAAGGGGGCCCCTCTGGAAACACCATATATTTT. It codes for CASSEGGPSGNTIYF.

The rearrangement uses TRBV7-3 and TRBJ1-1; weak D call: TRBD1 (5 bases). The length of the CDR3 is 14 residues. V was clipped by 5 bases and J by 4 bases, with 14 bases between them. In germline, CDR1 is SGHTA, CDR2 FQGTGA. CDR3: CASSPRGEGTEAFF. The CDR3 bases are TGTGCCAGCAGCCCAAGGGGCGAGGGCACTGAAGCTTTCTTT.

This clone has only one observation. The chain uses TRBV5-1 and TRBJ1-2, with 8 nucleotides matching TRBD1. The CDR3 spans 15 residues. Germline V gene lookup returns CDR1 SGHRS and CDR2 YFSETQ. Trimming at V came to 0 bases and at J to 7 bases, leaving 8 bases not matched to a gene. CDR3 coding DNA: TGCGCCAGCAGCTTGGATCAGGGGGCGCGCGGTGGCTACACCTTC. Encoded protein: CASSLDQGARGGYTF. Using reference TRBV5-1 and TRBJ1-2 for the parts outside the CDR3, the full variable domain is KAGVTQTPRYLIKTRGQQVTLSCSPISGHRSVSWYQQTPGQGLQFLFEYFSETQRNKGNFPGRFSGRQFSNSRSEMNVSTLELGDSALYLCASSLDQGARGGYTFGSGTRLTVV.

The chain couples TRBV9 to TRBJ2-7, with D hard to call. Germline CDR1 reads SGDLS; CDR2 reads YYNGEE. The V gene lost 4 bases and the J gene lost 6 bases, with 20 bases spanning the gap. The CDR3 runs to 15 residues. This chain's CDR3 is CASSSSVGAPLEQYF. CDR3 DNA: TGTGCCAGCAGCAGCTCGGTAGGAGCCCCCCTCGAGCAGTACTTC.

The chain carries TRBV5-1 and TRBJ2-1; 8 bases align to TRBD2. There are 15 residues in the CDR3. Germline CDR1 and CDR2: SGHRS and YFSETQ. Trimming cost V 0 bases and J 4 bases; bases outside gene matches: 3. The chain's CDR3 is CASSLDSGTYNEQFF. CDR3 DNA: TGCGCCAGCAGCTTGGATAGCGGGACGTACAATGAGCAGTTCTTC.

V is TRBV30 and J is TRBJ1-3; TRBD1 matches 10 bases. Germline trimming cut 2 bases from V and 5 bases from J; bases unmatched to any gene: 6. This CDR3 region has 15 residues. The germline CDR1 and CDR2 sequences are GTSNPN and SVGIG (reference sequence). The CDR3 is CAWSTPDRGRNTIYF. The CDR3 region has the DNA TGTGCCTGGAGTACCCCGGACAGGGGGAGAAACACCATATATTTT.